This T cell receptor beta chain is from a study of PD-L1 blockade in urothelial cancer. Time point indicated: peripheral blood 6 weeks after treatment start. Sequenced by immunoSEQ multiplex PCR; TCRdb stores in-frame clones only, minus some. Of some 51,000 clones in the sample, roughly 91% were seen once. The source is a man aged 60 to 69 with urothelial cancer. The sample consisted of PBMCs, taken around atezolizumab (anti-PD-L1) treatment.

The CDR3 bases are TGTGCCAGCAGTTTGCCCCGGGGGAGTGGAAACACCATATATTTT. This sequence encodes CASSLPRGSGNTIYF. J is TRBJ1-3 and V is TRBV28, with D possibly being TRBD1 (5 bases). The V gene's germline CDR1 is MDHEN and CDR2 SYDVKM. Trimming shortened V by 3 bases and J by 3 bases, and 12 bases separated the two germline ends. There are 15 residues in the CDR3.